The present entry profiles one T cell receptor beta chain with its context. Its antigen is currently not known. Nothing much larger sits one base from this clone, and base qualities are not available. The sample comes from a study of OX40 agonist ivuxolimab in advanced cancers. Turning to the overall study: Ivuxolimab, which targeted the costimulatory receptor OX40 (CD134), was an agonistic, fully human IgG2 monoclonal antibody. Intravenous ivuxolimab was administered to patients every 2 weeks at six dose levels: 0.01, 0.1, 0.3, 1.5, 3 and 10 mg/kg. Of the roughly 50 dose-escalation patients, hepatocellular carcinoma was present in around 20, melanoma in roughly 15, renal cell carcinoma in 9 and head and neck cancer in 9. In the dose-escalation cohort, 75% to 85% of patients were male, and the mean age was around 60 years with a range of roughly 20 to 80. Prior anti-PD-1, anti-PD-L1 or anti-CTLA-4 therapy was permitted, and about two fifths of dose-escalation patients had received checkpoint inhibitors. Partial responses occurred in three dose-escalation patients, of whom one had hepatocellular carcinoma and two had cutaneous melanoma. Peripheral TCRbeta sequencing was intended to test whether TCR sequence diversity was altered and clonal T-cell expansion was caused by ivuxolimab. The paper describes the monotherapy dose-escalation part (N ≈ 49 patients) of the phase I trial of ivuxolimab. What the research found in general, with its limitations: After ivuxolimab, more expanded clones were found on average in CD8+ T cells than in CD4+ T cells. In the 0.1-3.0 mg/kg groups, partial responders had among the lowest normalized peripheral clonal expansion, particularly in CD8+ T cells. Low levels of normalized T-cell clonal expansion were also shown by some nonresponding patients. Clonal expansion of both CD4+ and CD8+ blood T cells was observed from baseline to week 6 at doses 0.1 to 3.0 mg/kg. The antigen specificity of the clonally expanded peripheral T cells was not determined.

V was cut back by 7 bases and J by 8 bases, leaving a gap of 17 bases between them. Per the germline V gene, SNHLY is the CDR1 and FYNNEI is the CDR2. Including the terminal cysteine and phenylalanine, the CDR3 comprises 14 residues. Only the CDR3 part of the read is kept: 42 bases, read in frame from the first base. The trial excluded patients who had a history of autoimmune disease or who were on systemic immunosuppression. Peripheral blood for TCR sequencing was collected from all dose cohorts at baseline, on cycle 4 day 1, and on cycle 7 day 1. The samples were drawn from a first-in-human, open-label, multicenter phase I dose-escalation trial of ivuxolimab. The trial enrolled adults with locally advanced or metastatic head and neck squamous cell, hepatocellular, melanoma or renal cell carcinoma. CD4+ and CD8+ T cells were sorted separately from peripheral blood before TCR sequencing. Genomic DNA was isolated from the sorted cells so that the TCRbeta CDR3 region could be sequenced. TCRbeta CDR3 regions were sequenced using the immunoSEQ Assay. TCRdb holds this immuneACCESS table with in-frame rearrangements only. Some clones are missing; in checked studies, unresolved V genes explain under half, and the rest has no known cause. Across this sample there are over 70,000 clones, with 90% seen only once. The ten largest make up around 7.4% of the sample.

The clonotype was recovered from an adult with an advanced solid tumor such as melanoma, head and neck, liver or kidney cancer. The V gene is TRBV2 and the J gene is TRBJ1-4; D gene: possibly TRBD1, on 6 matching bases. The source was CD4+ or CD8+ T cells sorted from blood, collected in a trial of the OX40 agonist ivuxolimab. This receptor has the CDR3 CASTQRTDDEKLFF. The nucleotide sequence reads TGTGCCAGCACTCAACGGACAGACGACGAAAAACTGTTTTTT.